What follows is one T cell receptor beta chain and its context. This entry is derived from a study of OX40 agonist ivuxolimab in advanced cancers. At the level of the study: Partial responses were achieved by three patients, one with hepatocellular carcinoma and two with cutaneous melanoma.

The method was immunoSEQ multiplex PCR; TCRdb's version includes in-frame clones alone and lacks a portion of them. The sample records 90,000 to 150,000 clones, 85% to 90% being singletons. Trimming at V came to 4 bases and at J to 5 bases, leaving 10 bases not matched to a gene. The germline CDR1 and CDR2 sequences are SGHKS and YYEKEE (reference sequence). This CDR3 is 16 amino acids long. The source is an adult with an advanced solid tumor such as melanoma, head and neck, liver or kidney cancer. This sequence joins TRBV5-5 and TRBJ2-1; TRBD2 agrees at 9 bases. The starting material was CD4+ or CD8+ T cells sorted from blood, obtained in a trial of the OX40 agonist ivuxolimab. CDR3 region: CASSLYLAGEHNEQFF. The DNA of the CDR3 is TGTGCCAGCAGCCTATACTTAGCGGGGGAACACAATGAGCAGTTCTTC.